A single sample is the source of the 28 T cell receptor beta chains below, sequenced in a study of blood T cell repertoires in COVID-19 (dated by TCRdb to between 2020 and 2021). Library generation was performed with the immunoSEQ multiplex PCR assay. TCRdb re-hosts the immuneACCESS table, in-frame sequences only. Its copies lack some clones; in the studies checked, an unresolved V gene accounts for under half of them, and the cause for the rest is not known. For this sample there are about 150,000 clones; about 89% appear just once. The ten largest clones add up to 0.55% of the sample. The specimen sequenced was peripheral blood. The receptors originated from a man aged 45-65 years with acute or convalescent COVID-19.

This rearrangement joins TRBV5-1 to TRBJ1-2; TRBD1 aligns across 7 bases. Looked up from germline, CDR1 is SGHRS and CDR2 is YFSETQ. This CDR3 is 15 amino acids long. The ends lost 3 bases at V and 3 bases at J; junction bases unmatched: 8. The CDR3 loop is CASSYHWDSYYGYTF. The CDR3 DNA is TGCGCCAGCAGCTACCACTGGGACAGCTACTATGGCTACACCTTC.

This chain uses TRBV6-1 with TRBJ1-2; tentative D call: TRBD1 (5 bases). V dropped 1 base and J dropped 4 bases, with 19 bases sitting between them. The germline gives CDR1 MNHNS, CDR2 SASEGT. The CDR3 is made up of 17 amino acids. The CDR3, as DNA: TGTGCCAGCAGTGAAGATCCGGGACTCCCGGAGGCCTATGGCTACACCTTC. This gives the protein CASSEDPGLPEAYGYTF.

The chain couples TRBV5-1 to TRBJ2-3, with a weak D call TRBD2 (6 bases). Germline V gene sequence: CDR1 SGHRS, CDR2 YFSETQ. This CDR3 contains 15 residues. V was trimmed by 7 bases and J by 0 bases, leaving 15 bases between them. CDR3 sequence (DNA): TGCGCCAGCCGCACGGAGGGACGGAGCACAGATACGCAGTATTTT. It is translated as CASRTEGRSTDTQYF.

This chain connects TRBV7-9 to TRBJ1-4; TRBD1 agrees at 8 bases. This CDR3 is 15 amino acids long. Trimming removed 5 bases from V and 7 bases from J; junction bases left unmatched: 9. Germline V lookup: CDR1 SEHNR, CDR2 FQNEAQ (reference sequence). CDR3 sequence reads: CASSPRQGQSEKLFF. CDR3 DNA sequence: TGTGCCAGCAGCCCCAGACAGGGGCAAAGTGAAAAACTGTTTTTT.

This chain uses TRBV7-9 with TRBJ2-1, with a tentative D call TRBD1 (7 bases). The CDR3 extends over 16 amino acids. Deletions cut 2 bases from V and 6 bases from J, with 17 bases between. The germline CDR1 and CDR2 sequences are SEHNR and FQNEAQ (reference sequence). The CDR3 region is CASSLYSGGYGNEQFF. The CDR3 region has the DNA TGTGCCAGCAGCTTATATTCAGGGGGGTACGGCAATGAGCAGTTCTTC.

V and J are TRBV5-5 and TRBJ2-1; 9 bases map to TRBD1. CDR1 and CDR2 (germline): SGHKS, YYEKEE (reference sequence). The CDR3 is 17 amino acids. The trim removed 4 bases at V and 0 bases at J, leaving 8 bases unmatched. CDR3 sequence reads: CASSRKTGGSSYNEQFF. In DNA form, the CDR3 reads TGTGCCAGCAGCAGAAAGACAGGGGGTAGCTCCTACAATGAGCAGTTCTTC.

This chain connects TRBV19 to TRBJ2-1; 7 bases are shared with TRBD2. This CDR3 contains 13 residues. Germline CDR1 is LNHDA and CDR2 is SQIVND (reference sequence). The trim removed 5 bases at V and 7 bases at J, leaving 5 bases unmatched. The CDR3 DNA follows: TGTGCCAGTAGTTGGTGGGACTATAATGAGCAGTTCTTC. Translating it yields CASSWWDYNEQFF.

The chain uses TRBV20-1 and TRBJ1-2; D possibly corresponds to TRBD1 (5 bases). Germline V gives CDR1 DFQATT, CDR2 SNEGSKA (reference sequence). Trimming cost V 5 bases and J 5 bases, with 18 bases left between them. The CDR3 sequence is 14 residues long. The CDR3 coding sequence is TGCAGTGCTGGTGGGCGGGGCAGATCTTATGGCTACACCTTC. Protein sequence: CSAGGRGRSYGYTF.

The chain joins TRBV28 to TRBJ1-5; TRBD1 agrees at 9 bases. The ends lost 4 bases at V and 1 base at J; junction bases unmatched: 2. The germline gives CDR1 MDHEN, CDR2 SYDVKM. CDR3 length: 15 residues. The CDR3 DNA is TGTGCCAGCAGTTGGGACAGGGACAGCAATCAGCCCCAGCATTTT. Its translation is CASSWDRDSNQPQHF.

The chain couples TRBV6-5 to TRBJ1-5; weak D call: TRBD1 (6 bases). This CDR3 is built from 14 residues. Per the germline V gene, CDR1 is MNHEY and CDR2 is SVGAGI. V dropped 5 bases and J dropped 3 bases, with 11 bases sitting between them. CDR3 loop: CASSLQGPNQPQHF. The CDR3 region has the DNA TGTGCCAGCAGTCTACAGGGCCCCAATCAGCCCCAGCATTTT.

V is TRBV2 and J is TRBJ2-1; the match to TRBD2 covers 14 bases. V trimming: 5 bases; J trimming: 7 bases; junction bases outside the gene matches: 10. This CDR3 has 17 amino acids. Germline CDR1 SNHLY, CDR2 FYNNEI. For the CDR3, the DNA is TGTGCCAGCAGTAGTCCCGGGACTAGCGGGAGACGGAATGAGCAGTTCTTC. This sequence encodes CASSSPGTSGRRNEQFF.

The CDR3 DNA sequence: TGTGCCATCAGTGGTCCCCGGGGGGTGAACACTGAAGCTTTCTTT. The encoded protein is CAISGPRGVNTEAFF. The rearrangement uses TRBV10-3 and TRBJ1-1, with a weak D call TRBD1 (5 bases). The germline gives CDR1 ENHRY, CDR2 SYGVKD. The CDR3 contains 15 residues. Between the trimmed V and J ends, which lost 4 bases and 0 bases, there was a span of 12 bases.

This chain links TRBV2 with TRBJ2-6, with TRBD2 identical over 12 bases. The CDR3 is 16 residues long. The J segment lost 3 bases and the V segment lost 6 bases, leaving 3 bases of the junction unmatched. Looked up from germline, CDR1 is SNHLY and CDR2 is FYNNEI. CDR3 sequence (DNA): TGTGCCAGCAGGATGGGACTAGCGGGTGGGGCCAACGTCCTGACTTTC. This gives the protein CASRMGLAGGANVLTF.

In regard to this clone: Other nucleotide sequences from this sample produce the same CDR3. The J gene is TRBJ2-1, the V gene TRBV9; 12 bases fit TRBD2. V was clipped by 3 bases and J by 4 bases; unmatched bases: 2. The CDR3 totals 15 residues. Germline CDR1 is SGDLS and CDR2 is YYNGEE. The CDR3 nucleotides read TGTGCCAGCAGCGAGACTAGCGGGAGTTACAATGAGCAGTTCTTC. Protein: CASSETSGSYNEQFF.

The V call is TRBV11-2, the J call TRBJ2-5; TRBD2 agrees at 7 bases. Per the germline V gene, CDR1 is SGHAT and CDR2 is FQNNGV. Unmatched junction bases numbered 13, after V lost 4 bases and J lost 5 bases. The CDR3 is made up of 16 amino acids. The CDR3 nucleotides are TGTGCCAGCAGCTCAAAAGGAAGGTTGGGAGGGGAGACCCAGTACTTC. Translating gives CASSSKGRLGGETQYF.

The rearrangement links TRBV6-9 to TRBJ1-5; D not certain. The CDR3 is 15 amino acids. Germline V gives CDR1 MNHGY, CDR2 SVAAGI. Between the trimmed V and J ends, which lost 3 bases and 2 bases, there was a span of 11 bases. The CDR3 reads CASSYEPRGNQPQHF. The CDR3 DNA follows: TGTGCCAGCAGTTACGAACCGAGGGGCAATCAGCCCCAGCATTTT.

The V call is TRBV21-1, the J call TRBJ2-7; TRBD1, the table's D call, lacks a check against the DNA. TRBV21-1 constitutes a pseudogene. There are 16 residues in the CDR3. CDR3 nucleotides: TGTGCCAGCAGACCTCCGGGACAGGGATTCTCCTACGAGCAGTACGTC. Amino acid sequence: CASRPPGQGFSYEQYV.

This clone was counted a single time. The chain couples TRBV5-1 to TRBJ1-3; D is ambiguous. The CDR3 spans 16 residues. Germline CDR1 and CDR2: SGHRS and YFSETQ. Trimming took off 0 bases at V and 0 bases at J, with 10 bases between the two ends. CDR3 sequence reads: CASSLDQVTSGNTIYF. In DNA form, the CDR3 reads TGCGCCAGCAGCTTGGATCAGGTGACCTCTGGAAACACCATATATTTT.

V is TRBV4-3 and J is TRBJ1-6; a weak D match, TRBD1 (5 bases). In germline, CDR1 is LGHNA, CDR2 YSLEER. Between the trimmed V and J ends, which lost 0 bases and 13 bases, there was a span of 19 bases. The CDR3 covers 16 residues. CDR3 nucleotides: TGCGCCAGCAGCCAAGATTCTTCAGGGTCCACCTCGCCCCTCCACTTT. Its translation: CASSQDSSGSTSPLHF.

This clone was observed a single time. CDR3 amino acids: CASSPEGTSGSRTGELFF. The CDR3 DNA reads TGTGCCAGCAGCCCAGAAGGGACTAGCGGTAGTCGGACCGGGGAGCTGTTTTTT. This sequence joins TRBV9 and TRBJ2-2; 11 nucleotides match TRBD2. Trimming cost V 4 bases and J 5 bases; bases outside gene matches: 13. The germline CDR1 and CDR2 sequences are SGDLS and YYNGEE. CDR3 length equals 18 residues.

The rearrangement uses TRBV19 and TRBJ1-1; D remains ambiguous. This CDR3 contains 14 residues. Per the germline V gene, CDR1 is LNHDA and CDR2 is SQIVND (reference sequence). The V gene lost 6 bases and the J gene lost 0 bases, with 11 bases spanning the gap. The CDR3 DNA reads as TGTGCCAGTAGCCCGGGATACCTGAACACTGAAGCTTTCTTT. Its protein is CASSPGYLNTEAFF.

V and J are TRBV4-3 and TRBJ2-5; 10 nucleotides align to TRBD2. With V trimmed by 4 bases and J by 5 bases, 13 bases remained unmatched. Looked up from germline, CDR1 is LGHNA and CDR2 is YSLEER. This CDR3 spans 17 amino acids. CDR3 region: CASSPMIAGTSVETQYF. Here the CDR3 DNA reads TGCGCCAGCAGCCCGATGATCGCGGGGACTAGCGTGGAGACCCAGTACTTC.

In this sample, this clone turned up many times. The CDR3 bases are TGTGCCACCAGCAGAGACCGGGCGGGAGATGGAGATACGCAGTATTTT. This gives the protein CATSRDRAGDGDTQYF. The chain has TRBV15 and TRBJ2-3; TRBD2 matches 7 bases. Germline CDR1 and CDR2: LNHNV and YYDKDF (reference sequence). This CDR3 has 16 residues. The trim removed 0 bases at V and 5 bases at J, leaving 8 bases unmatched. Supplemented by reference TRBV15 and TRBJ2-3, the full variable domain reads DAMVIQNPRYQVTQFGKPVTLSCSQTLNHNVMYWYQQKSSQAPKLLFHYYDKDFNNEADTPDNFQSRRPNTSFCFLDIRSPGLGDTAMYLCATSRDRAGDGDTQYFGPGTRLTVL.

The J gene is TRBJ2-2, the V gene TRBV5-1, with 7 bases identical to TRBD2. The germline gives CDR1 SGHRS, CDR2 YFSETQ. This CDR3 region has 17 residues. V dropped 3 bases and J dropped 4; count of bases not matched to a gene: 12. Here the CDR3 reads CASSSGGVFWSTGELFF. The CDR3 bases are TGCGCCAGCAGCTCTGGGGGGGTATTCTGGTCCACCGGGGAGCTGTTTTTT.

The chain combines TRBV7-9 with TRBJ2-1, with D possibly TRBD2 on 6 matching bases. The CDR3 sequence is 15 residues long. From germline, CDR1 is SEHNR and CDR2 FQNEAQ (reference sequence). V was trimmed by 5 bases and J by 0 bases, leaving 11 bases between them. Written as DNA, the CDR3 is TGTGCCAGCAGCCGGGACTTGAGCTCCTACAATGAGCAGTTCTTC. It yields the protein CASSRDLSSYNEQFF. Based on the CDR3 plus reference TRBV7-9 and TRBJ2-1, the full variable domain is DTGVSQNPRHKITKRGQNVTFRCDPISEHNRLYWYRQTLGQGPEFLTYFQNEAQLEKSRLLSDRFSAERPKGSFSTLEIQRTEQGDSAMYLCASSRDLSSYNEQFFGPGTRLTVL.

Only a few counts were recorded for this clone. The chain uses TRBV4-2 and TRBJ2-3, with D maybe TRBD2 (5 bases). Trimming cost V 0 bases and J 2 bases, with 12 bases left between them. The CDR3 is made up of 16 amino acids. Germline loops: CDR1 LGHNA, CDR2 YNFKEQ. The CDR3, as DNA: TGTGCCAGCAGCCAAGATGAGGGTGACCACACAGATACGCAGTATTTT. Amino acid sequence: CASSQDEGDHTDTQYF.

V gene TRBV20-1 combines with J gene TRBJ2-1; no definite D call. V dropped 0 bases and J dropped 12 bases, with 9 bases sitting between them. Germline values: CDR1 DFQATT, CDR2 SNEGSKA (reference sequence). The CDR3 consists of 11 residues. The CDR3, as DNA: TGCAGTGCTAGAGATGGTAGAGGGCAGTTCTTC. It specifies CSARDGRGQFF.

The chain couples TRBV3-1 (or the pseudogene TRBV3-2) to TRBJ1-2, with 9 bases fitting TRBD1. From germline, CDR1 is LGHDT and CDR2 YNNKEL (reference sequence). Losses at the gene ends were 2 bases for V and 4 bases for J; bases not matched to a gene: 8. CDR3 size: 16 residues. Written as DNA, the CDR3 is TGTGCCAGCAGCCAATTCACAGGGGGCATTAGCTATGGCTACACCTTC. It codes for CASSQFTGGISYGYTF.